One sample yielded the 30 T cell receptor beta chains listed below, sequenced in a study of shared clonotypes between healthy human individuals. Clones were read by immunoSEQ multiplex PCR, and TCRdb kept only the in-frame ones, dropping some. The table shows 1,500,000 or so clones, with around 97% occurring only once. Material for sequencing was naive CD4+ T cells sorted from blood. As to subset: CD45RA+ positively selected. These receptors were collected from a man aged 30 to 45 in good health.

V usage is TRBV9 and J usage is TRBJ2-3; D is uncertain. The CDR3 contains 14 residues. Germline loops: CDR1 SGDLS, CDR2 YYNGEE. V lost 1 base to trimming and J lost 0 bases, with 6 bases between them. CDR3 in amino acids: CASSVPGSTDTQYF. The DNA for the CDR3 is TGTGCCAGCAGCGTACCCGGTAGCACAGATACGCAGTATTTT.

The chain links TRBV4-1 to TRBJ2-5, with TRBD2 as a possible D gene (6 bases). CDR1 is MGHRA, CDR2 YSYEKL, per germline. V lost 3 bases and J lost 7, with 21 bases in between. The CDR3 length is 16 residues. The CDR3 nucleotides are TGCGCCAGCAGCCAGCATACGGGACTCACTCTTGGGACCCAGTACTTC. It translates to CASSQHTGLTLGTQYF.

The chain combines TRBV6-1 with TRBJ2-2, with D unclear. Germline V CDR1 and CDR2: MNHNS, SASEGT. The V end was cut by 6 bases, the J end by 0 bases, with 8 bases between. This CDR3 region has 14 residues. CDR3 protein: CASRRNPNTGELFF. The CDR3 bases are TGTGCCAGCAGACGGAACCCGAACACCGGGGAGCTGTTTTTT.

The chain has TRBV5-4 and TRBJ1-4, with D unclear. Germline V gene lookup returns CDR1 SGHNT and CDR2 YYREEE (reference sequence). CDR3 length: 16 amino acids. Trimming took 0 bases from V and 5 from J, leaving 14 bases between them. The CDR3 protein is CASSLANPGRNEKLFF. Here the CDR3 DNA reads TGTGCCAGCAGCTTGGCCAACCCGGGGAGGAATGAAAAACTGTTTTTT.

The chain joins TRBV6-1 to TRBJ1-2; unclear D gene. The CDR3 sequence is 15 residues long. The germline V gene has CDR1 MNHNS and CDR2 SASEGT. The V end was cut by 0 bases, the J end by 0 bases, with 8 bases between. In DNA, the CDR3 is TGTGCCAGCAGTGAAGCAGGGATAGCTAACTATGGCTACACCTTC. Protein sequence: CASSEAGIANYGYTF.

The chain couples TRBV7-9 to TRBJ1-1, with 9 bases that match TRBD1. The CDR3 extends over 13 amino acids. The trim removed 6 bases at V and 6 bases at J, leaving 5 bases unmatched. Germline V gene sequence: CDR1 SEHNR, CDR2 FQNEAQ (reference sequence). CDR3 nucleotide sequence: TGTGCCAGCAGGCGGGACAGGGTTCCTGAAGCTTTCTTT. This translates into CASRRDRVPEAFF.

The chain joins TRBV6-1 to TRBJ1-2; 7 bases agree with TRBD1. This CDR3 is built from 17 residues. Trimming removed 1 base from V and 4 bases from J; junction bases left unmatched: 12. Per the germline V gene, CDR1 is MNHNS and CDR2 is SASEGT. CDR3 bases: TGTGCCAGCAGTGAAGGACAGGGCCTGGGGGCGGCCTATGGCTACACCTTC. Amino acids: CASSEGQGLGAAYGYTF.

The gene calls are TRBV29-1 and TRBJ2-5; 8 bases are a match to TRBD2. Germline lookup yields CDR1 SQVTM and CDR2 ANQGSEA. This CDR3 region has 15 residues. Germline trimming cut 4 bases from V and 7 bases from J; bases unmatched to any gene: 14. CDR3 amino acids: CSVALGSGSPLTQYF. CDR3 sequence (DNA): TGCAGCGTTGCCCTGGGAAGCGGGAGCCCTTTGACCCAGTACTTC.

This sequence joins TRBV5-1 and TRBJ2-7; a weak D match, TRBD2 (6 bases). CDR1 and CDR2 (germline): SGHRS, YFSETQ. The V gene lost 4 bases and the J gene lost 3 bases, with 14 bases spanning the gap. The CDR3 is 14 residues long. The CDR3 spells CASSQAGSYYEQYF. The CDR3 DNA sequence: TGCGCCAGCAGCCAAGCCGGGAGCTACTACGAGCAGTACTTC. The full variable domain, completed using reference TRBV5-1 and TRBJ2-7, is KAGVTQTPRYLIKTRGQQVTLSCSPISGHRSVSWYQQTPGQGLQFLFEYFSETQRNKGNFPGRFSGRQFSNSRSEMNVSTLELGDSALYLCASSQAGSYYEQYFGPGTRLTVT.

This chain uses TRBV2 with TRBJ1-5; 11 positions agree with TRBD1. The CDR3 length is 15 residues. Germline V CDR1 and CDR2: SNHLY, FYNNEI. The V segment lost 2 bases and the J segment 10 bases; nucleotides outside the gene matches: 7. CDR3 amino acids: CASSEFGQGASPQHF. Written as DNA, the CDR3 is TGTGCCAGCAGTGAATTCGGACAGGGGGCCAGCCCCCAGCATTTT.

The chain carries TRBV14 and TRBJ2-7; TRBD1 matches at 9 bases. Germline assignment: CDR1 SGHDN and CDR2 FVKESK. CDR3 length: 14 residues. After removal of 4 bases from V and 4 bases from J, the junction contained 5 bases not matched to a gene. The CDR3 nucleotides are TGTGCCAGCAGCCGGGACAGGGCTCCTTACGAGCAGTACTTC. Translated: CASSRDRAPYEQYF.

CDR3 protein: CASTLVGGGENEQYF. For the CDR3, the DNA is TGTGCCAGCACTTTGGTGGGGGGCGGAGAGAACGAGCAGTACTTC. This chain uses TRBV28 with TRBJ2-7; D assignment may be TRBD1 or TRBD2 (6 bases each). The CDR3 covers 15 residues. The ends were cut back, 7 bases at V and 5 bases at J, with 21 bases in the middle. CDR1 MDHEN and CDR2 SYDVKM come from the germline V gene.

The chain uses TRBV7-2 and TRBJ2-7; 7 nucleotides agree with TRBD1. The junction had 3 bases not matched to a gene; V was cut back by 1 base and J by 3 bases. The CDR3 is made up of 14 amino acids. CDR1 SGHTA and CDR2 FQGNSA come from the germline V gene. CDR3 sequence (DNA): TGTGCCAGCAGCTTAGGGGACAGTTACTACGAGCAGTACTTC. Translating gives CASSLGDSYYEQYF.

The rearrangement uses TRBV19 and TRBJ2-2; D ambiguous. CDR1 is LNHDA, CDR2 SQIVND, per germline (reference sequence). The CDR3 length is 13 residues. Trimming took 5 bases from V and 4 from J, leaving 8 bases between them. Here the CDR3 reads CASSPQLTGELFF. In nucleotides, the CDR3 is TGTGCCAGTAGTCCCCAGCTCACCGGGGAGCTGTTTTTT.

A remark on this clone: Other DNA sequences within the sample encode an identical CDR3. The genes are TRBV18 and TRBJ1-5; no clear D gene. The CDR3 is 13 residues long. Trimming took off 2 bases at V and 4 bases at J, with 6 bases between the two ends. The germline V gene encodes CDR1 KGHSH and CDR2 LQKENI. CDR3 sequence: CASSPTGNQPQHF. The CDR3 DNA reads as TGTGCCAGCTCACCAACCGGAAATCAGCCCCAGCATTTT.

This chain joins TRBV4-2 and TRBJ2-1, with D perhaps being TRBD1 or TRBD2 (5 bases each). Germline lookup yields CDR1 LGHNA and CDR2 YNFKEQ. The CDR3 loop spans 18 amino acids. V was shortened by 4 bases and J by 8 bases, with 27 bases between the two germline ends. The CDR3 loop reads CASSRQANFGADVHEQFF. CDR3 coding DNA: TGTGCCAGCAGCCGCCAGGCCAATTTCGGGGCCGATGTACATGAGCAGTTCTTC.

This rearrangement joins TRBV25-1 to TRBJ2-1, with a tentative D call TRBD2 (6 bases). V was cut by 10 bases and J by 5 bases, with 15 bases left in between. Germline assignment: CDR1 MGHDK and CDR2 SYGVNS. This CDR3 comprises 13 residues. CDR3 nucleotide sequence: TGTGCCATTTCCGGGCGGGAAAACAATGAGCAGTTCTTC. It specifies CAISGRENNEQFF.

This clone was detected only once. This chain links TRBV6-1 with TRBJ1-5; no reliable D call. Per germline, CDR1 MNHNS and CDR2 SASEGT. V was trimmed by 4 bases and J by 5 bases, leaving 6 bases between them. This CDR3 is built from 12 residues. CDR3 region: CASSAGDQPQHF. The CDR3 DNA reads TGTGCCAGCAGTGCAGGAGATCAGCCCCAGCATTTT.

The chain carries TRBV18 and TRBJ2-5; D assignment may be TRBD1 or TRBD2 (6 bases each). V dropped 8 bases and J dropped 9 bases, with 22 bases sitting between them. Germline V gene data show CDR1 as KGHSH and CDR2 as LQKENI. The CDR3 runs 14 residues. CDR3 nucleotide sequence: TGTGCCAGCGCCCCGTCGCTCCCAGGGGAGGCCCAGTACTTC. Protein product: CASAPSLPGEAQYF.

The V and J genes are TRBV18 and TRBJ2-7; 8 nucleotides line up with TRBD1. J lost 1 base, V lost 3 bases, and 5 bases had no gene match. This CDR3 spans 15 amino acids. Per germline, CDR1 KGHSH and CDR2 LQKENI. DNA of the CDR3: TGTGCCAGCTCACCCTCCAGGACAGGGTCCTACGAGCAGTACTTC. Its translation is CASSPSRTGSYEQYF.

This chain uses TRBV9 with TRBJ2-7, with D perhaps TRBD2 (6 bases). The length of the CDR3 is 14 residues. The germline gives CDR1 SGDLS, CDR2 YYNGEE. The germline V and J ends were trimmed by 0 bases and 4 bases, with 11 bases remaining between them. The CDR3 DNA sequence: TGTGCCAGCAGCGTAGACCCGGGGAGGTACGAGCAGTACTTC. Amino acids: CASSVDPGRYEQYF.

The chain employs TRBV7-9 and TRBJ2-7, with 10 bases lining up with TRBD1. The CDR3 contains 16 residues. Germline CDR1 and CDR2: SEHNR and FQNEAQ (reference sequence). V lost 5 bases and J lost 2; bases outside the gene matches: 9. The chain's CDR3 is CASSPRQGALAYEQYF. As DNA, the CDR3 is TGTGCCAGCAGCCCCCGACAGGGGGCTCTTGCCTACGAGCAGTACTTC.

The chain joins TRBV7-9 to TRBJ1-3, with D maybe TRBD1 (5 bases). Germline CDR1 and CDR2: SEHNR and FQNEAQ (reference sequence). Trimming shortened V by 3 bases and J by 1 base, and 10 bases separated the two germline ends. The CDR3 length is 15 residues. The CDR3 DNA sequence: TGTGCCAGCAGCTTTAGCGGGGCTTCTGGAAACACCATATATTTT. This translates into CASSFSGASGNTIYF.

V usage is TRBV30 and J usage is TRBJ2-7; perhaps TRBD2 as D (8 bases). V lost 7 bases and J lost 2, with 24 bases in between. The CDR3 has 16 amino acids. CDR1 is GTSNPN and CDR2 is SVGIG in the germline V gene (reference sequence). CDR3 region: CASDRAGTSYPYEQYF. The CDR3, as DNA: TGTGCCTCCGACAGGGCGGGGACTAGTTACCCCTACGAGCAGTACTTC.

This rearrangement joins TRBV19 to TRBJ1-2, with D perhaps matching TRBD1 (6 bases). The CDR3 has 16 amino acids. Trimming removed 1 base at V and 4 bases at J, with 16 bases between. The germline V gene has CDR1 LNHDA and CDR2 SQIVND (reference sequence). CDR3 region: CASSIAPGRGGYGYTF. CDR3 nucleotide sequence: TGTGCCAGTAGTATAGCCCCCGGCAGGGGAGGCTATGGCTACACCTTC.

The gene calls are TRBV7-3 and TRBJ1-1; D remains unclear. Between the trimmed V and J ends, which lost 5 bases and 1 base, there was a span of 8 bases. Germline V gives CDR1 SGHTA, CDR2 FQGTGA. The CDR3 runs to 13 residues. CDR3 residues: CASSEQQNTEAFF. The CDR3 DNA is TGTGCCAGCAGCGAACAGCAGAACACTGAAGCTTTCTTT.

This clone has just one count. Other DNA sequences in the same sample also yield this CDR3. This sequence joins TRBV7-2 and TRBJ2-7; TRBD1 agrees at 7 bases. J was trimmed by 6 bases and V by 6 bases; bases with no gene match: 11. The CDR3 spans 14 residues. From germline, CDR1 is SGHTA and CDR2 FQGNSA. CDR3 residues: CASSPDRSRGEQYF. CDR3 coding DNA: TGTGCCAGCAGTCCGGACAGGTCCCGGGGCGAGCAGTACTTC.

J is TRBJ2-7 and V is TRBV7-2; 9 positions agree with TRBD2. Germline assignment: CDR1 SGHTA and CDR2 FQGNSA. Trimming at V came to 1 base and at J to 6 bases, leaving 7 bases not matched to a gene. There are 15 residues in the CDR3. CDR3: CASSLVVAGGPEQYF. The CDR3 DNA reads TGTGCCAGCAGCTTAGTGGTGGCGGGAGGGCCCGAGCAGTACTTC. Supplemented by reference TRBV7-2 and TRBJ2-7, the full variable domain reads GAGVSQSPSNKVTEKGKDVELRCDPISGHTALYWYRQSLGQGLEFLIYFQGNSAPDKSGLPSDRFSAERTGGSVSTLTIQRTQQEDSAVYLCASSLVVAGGPEQYFGPGTRLTVT.

The chain joins TRBV29-1 to TRBJ2-7; TRBD1 matches 8 bases. The CDR3 runs to 13 residues. J was trimmed by 4 bases and V by 4 bases; bases with no gene match: 6. Per germline, CDR1 SQVTM and CDR2 ANQGSEA. CDR3 loop: CSVARGLSYEQYF. CDR3 DNA sequence: TGCAGCGTTGCCAGGGGGCTGTCGTACGAGCAGTACTTC.

The chain recombines TRBV9 with TRBJ1-2; 7 nucleotides agree with TRBD1. The ends lost 2 bases at V and 3 bases at J; junction bases unmatched: 7. The CDR3 is made up of 15 amino acids. The germline CDR1 and CDR2 sequences are SGDLS and YYNGEE. The CDR3 is CASSVDPGTDYGYTF. The CDR3 nucleotides read TGTGCCAGCAGCGTGGATCCCGGGACAGACTATGGCTACACCTTC.